The rows below give T cell receptor beta chains drawn from one sample of a study of pediatric ulcerative colitis. Method: immunoSEQ multiplex PCR; TCRdb's copy keeps in-frame clones and lacks some. The data hold 20,000 to 25,000 clones, with roughly two thirds observed a single time. The sample consisted of gut tissue. These TCRs come from a boy aged 10-17 years with severe ulcerative colitis. Both conserved end residues are part of each CDR3. A D gene is named only where the DNA matches it firmly. Size is stated for part of the rows, as once, few or many counts, or as a class when the clone is expanded.

>TRBJ1-5|-|-|TRBV6-5
CASSSNVGGQPQHF
TGTGCCAGCAGTTCGAATGTAGGTGGTCAGCCCCAGCATTTT
>TRBJ1-1|-|few|TRBV11-1
CASSLAGGDTEAFF
TGTGCCAGCAGCTTAGCCGGGGGGGACACTGAAGCTTTCTTT
>TRBJ1-1|-|-|TRBV27
CASSNGDRTSEAFF
TGTGCCAGCAGCAATGGCGACAGGACTAGTGAAGCTTTCTTT
>TRBJ1-2|-|few|TRBV27
CASAPGQKINYGYTF
TGTGCCAGCGCTCCCGGACAGAAGATTAACTATGGCTACACCTTC
>TRBJ1-6|TRBD1|-|TRBV2
CATRGQVNSPLHF
TGTGCCACCAGGGGGCAAGTAAATTCACCCCTCCACTTT
>TRBJ1-1|-|-|TRBV30
CAWVPVNTEAFF
TGTGCCTGGGTCCCTGTGAACACTGAAGCTTTCTTT
>TRBJ1-6|TRBD1|-|TRBV30
CAWSSMGQGGSPLHF
TGTGCCTGGAGTTCTATGGGACAGGGAGGTTCACCCCTCCACTTT
>TRBJ2-1|TRBD2|-|TRBV10-3
CAISESRASGDSNEQFF
TGTGCCATCAGTGAGTCGAGGGCCAGCGGGGATTCTAATGAGCAGTTCTTC
>TRBJ1-3|-|-|TRBV4-3
CASSQDLPRDTIYF
TGCGCCAGCAGCCAAGATCTGCCACGGGACACCATATATTTT
>TRBJ1-2|TRBD1|-|TRBV30
CAWSAPGGSYGYTF
TGTGCCTGGAGCGCCCCAGGGGGCTCGTATGGCTACACCTTC
>TRBJ1-2|-|few|TRBV30
CATGPGGNYGYTF
TGTGCTACAGGGCCGGGGGGAAACTATGGCTACACCTTC
>TRBJ2-2|TRBD1|-|TRBV7-6
CASRYGTGPQVDGELFF
TGTGCCAGCAGATACGGGACAGGGCCGCAGGTGGACGGGGAGCTGTTTTTT
>TRBJ1-2|-|once|TRBV12-5
CASGPPGGLDYYGYTF
TGTGCTAGTGGTCCACCGGGGGGCCTCGACTACTATGGCTACACCTTC
>TRBJ2-1|-|-|TRBV27
CASSLSGFNEQFF
TGTGCCAGCAGTCTCTCCGGGTTCAATGAGCAGTTCTTC
>TRBJ2-1|-|-|TRBV7-7
CASSLDGKREQFF
TGTGCCAGCAGCTTAGATGGTAAACGTGAGCAGTTCTTC
>TRBJ1-2|-|-|TRBV6-1
CASTGGANYGYTF
TGTGCCAGCACAGGAGGAGCTAACTATGGCTACACCTTC
>TRBJ1-5|-|-|TRBV10-3
CAISSGDNNQPQHF
TGTGCCATCAGTTCAGGGGACAACAATCAGCCCCAGCATTTT
>TRBJ1-2|TRBD1|-|TRBV10-1
CASSEGTGYGYTF
TGCGCCAGCAGTGAGGGGACAGGCTATGGCTACACCTTC
>TRBJ2-2|-|-|TRBV6-1
CASSEFTGHGTGELFF
TGTGCCAGCAGTGAATTTACGGGGCATGGGACCGGGGAGCTGTTTTTT
>TRBJ1-6|-|few|TRBV2
CASSEQGVGSPLHF
TGTGCCAGCAGTGAACAAGGGGTAGGGTCACCCCTCCACTTT
>TRBJ1-4|TRBD1|few|TRBV4-3
CASSRTGQGWEKLFF
TGCGCCAGCAGCCGAACGGGACAGGGGTGGGAAAAACTGTTTTTT
>TRBJ2-5|-|-|TRBV2
CASRNDLGTQYF
TGTGCCAGCAGGAATGACTTAGGGACCCAGTACTTC
>TRBJ2-6|TRBD2|-|TRBV4-2
CASSHSGGTSGANVLTF
TGTGCCAGCAGCCATAGCGGGGGGACCTCTGGGGCCAACGTCCTGACTTTC
>TRBJ2-5|-|few|TRBV7-2
CASSLTNWKETQYF
TGTGCCAGCAGCTTAACGAATTGGAAGGAGACCCAGTACTTC
>TRBJ1-2|-|-|TRBV5-6
CASSLEPWGNYGYTF
TGTGCCAGCAGCTTAGAGCCCTGGGGTAACTATGGCTACACCTTC
>TRBJ2-3|TRBD2|few|TRBV30
CAWSVGRGPHLDTQYF
TGTGCCTGGAGTGTTGGGAGGGGACCCCACCTAGATACGCAGTATTTT
>TRBJ2-5|-|-|TRBV12-5
CASGFSGWGETQYF
TGTGCTAGTGGTTTCTCGGGGTGGGGAGAGACCCAGTACTTC
>TRBJ1-2|TRBD1|-|TRBV5-1
CASSSGTGAYWGYTF
TGCGCCAGCAGCTCCGGGACAGGGGCGTATTGGGGCTACACCTTC
>TRBJ1-2|-|-|TRBV6-1
CASSEATRGGYTF
TGTGCCAGCAGTGAAGCGACAAGAGGTGGCTACACCTTC
>TRBJ2-7|TRBD1|-|TRBV30
CAWSRTGEWDEQYF
TGTGCCTGGAGCCGGACAGGGGAGTGGGACGAGCAGTACTTC
>TRBJ1-4|-|-|TRBV9
CASSQTGNLNEKLFF
TGTGCCAGCAGCCAAACCGGGAACCTTAATGAAAAACTGTTTTTT
>TRBJ1-1|-|-|TRBV29-1
CSVELQNRETEAFF
TGCAGCGTTGAACTCCAGAACAGGGAGACTGAAGCTTTCTTT
>TRBJ1-5|TRBD1|few|TRBV19
CASRSMDRGRSYSNQPQHF
TGTGCCAGTAGATCTATGGACAGGGGTCGGAGTTATAGCAATCAGCCCCAGCATTTT
>TRBJ1-3|TRBD1|-|TRBV27
CASSGGGQGNTIYF
TGTGCCAGCAGTGGGGGGGGACAGGGAAACACCATATATTTT
>TRBJ1-1|-|few|TRBV6-5
CASGRNTEAFF
TGTGCCAGCGGCAGAAACACTGAAGCTTTCTTT
>TRBJ2-7|-|-|TRBV7-7
CASSPVGRTYEQYF
TGTGCCAGCAGCCCCGTGGGTAGGACCTACGAGCAGTACTTC
>TRBJ1-4|TRBD1|-|TRBV4-1
CASSLNRGPTNEKLFF
TGCGCCAGCAGCCTAAACAGGGGCCCAACTAATGAAAAACTGTTTTTT
>TRBJ2-7|-|few|TRBV6-5
CASSPGSYEQYF
TGTGCCAGCAGTCCCGGGAGCTACGAGCAGTACTTC
>TRBJ2-7|-|-|TRBV10-1
CASARTLSYEQYF
TGCGCCAGCGCTCGGACACTCTCCTACGAGCAGTACTTC
>TRBJ1-2|-|few|TRBV19
CASSIKQHYGYTF
TGTGCCAGTAGTATAAAGCAACACTATGGCTACACCTTC
>TRBJ1-1|TRBD1|-|TRBV30
CAWTYGTGRAAFF
TGTGCCTGGACATACGGGACAGGGAGGGCGGCTTTCTTT
>TRBJ1-1|-|-|TRBV18
CASSSTSPEAFF
TGTGCCAGCTCATCGACCTCTCCTGAAGCTTTCTTT
>TRBJ1-6|-|medium-sized|TRBV30
CAWSVLWGSVSSPLHF
TGTGCCTGGAGTGTACTATGGGGATCGGTTAGTTCACCCCTCCACTTT
>TRBJ2-5|TRBD1|-|TRBV18
CASSRGQVEETQYF
TGTGCCAGCTCACGGGGACAGGTAGAGGAGACCCAGTACTTC
>TRBJ1-4|-|-|TRBV21-1
CASSVVLNEKLFF
TGTGCCAGCAGTGTTGTACTTAATGAAAAACTGTTTTTT
>TRBJ1-3|-|-|TRBV2
CASSVGASGNTIYF
TGTGCCAGCAGTGTCGGGGCTTCCGGAAACACCATATATTTT
>TRBJ2-7|-|-|TRBV15
CATSSERYEQYF
TGTGCCACCAGCAGTGAGAGGTACGAGCAGTACTTC
>TRBJ1-2|-|-|TRBV7-2
CASSLEARYGYTF
TGTGCCAGCAGCTTAGAAGCCCGCTATGGCTACACCTTC
>TRBJ2-3|TRBD2|-|TRBV7-3
CASSLLGLAGGPDTQYF
TGTGCCAGCAGCTTGCTGGGACTAGCGGGGGGGCCAGATACGCAGTATTTT
>TRBJ2-7|-|-|TRBV18
CASSPRASGSSYEQYF
TGTGCCAGCTCACCCCGAGCGAGCGGCAGTTCCTACGAGCAGTACTTC